What follows is one T cell receptor beta chain and its context. The antigen is undetermined. The data stem from a study of post-analysis software for immune sequencing data. Across the whole study: Several disease courses (relapsing-remitting, secondary progressive and progressive-relapsing) of multiple sclerosis were included. Whole-study results and caveats: Multiple sclerosis was associated with a significant reduction in normalized Chao1 diversity relative to controls.

Unique molecular identifiers were present in the TCR beta cDNA libraries. One entry per CDR3 protein, called by TCRdb with MiXCR from the PCR reads. This table holds roughly 400,000 distinct CDR3 sequences, 35% to 45% found once. The TCR comes from a girl aged 2 to 10 with multiple sclerosis. Source material: blood.

CDR3 amino acids: CSARRRDLHYEQYF. The CDR3 nucleotides read TGCAGTGCTAGACGGAGGGACCTCCACTACGAGCAGTACTTC. The rearrangement links TRBV20-1 to TRBJ2-7; tentatively, D is TRBD2 (6 bases). The CDR3 totals 14 residues. Trimming took off 2 bases at V and 3 bases at J, with 14 bases between the two ends. The germline CDR1 and CDR2 sequences are DFQATT and SNEGSKA (reference sequence).